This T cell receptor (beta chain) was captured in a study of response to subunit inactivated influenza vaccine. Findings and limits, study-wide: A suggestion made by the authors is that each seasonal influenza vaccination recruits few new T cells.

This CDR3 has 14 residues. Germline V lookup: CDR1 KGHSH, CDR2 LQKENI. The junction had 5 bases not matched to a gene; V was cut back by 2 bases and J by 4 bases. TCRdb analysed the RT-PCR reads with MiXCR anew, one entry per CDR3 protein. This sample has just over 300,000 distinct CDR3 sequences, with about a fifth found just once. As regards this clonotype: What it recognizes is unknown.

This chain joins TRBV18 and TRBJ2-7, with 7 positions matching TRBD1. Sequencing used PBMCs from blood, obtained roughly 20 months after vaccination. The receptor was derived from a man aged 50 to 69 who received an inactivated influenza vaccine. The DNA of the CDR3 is TGTGCCAGCTCACCAAACAGGGGTGGATACGAGCAGTACTTC. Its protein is CASSPNRGGYEQYF.